The rows below give T cell receptor beta chains drawn from one sample of a study of CD8+ T cells in alopecia areata. The data were produced by immunoSEQ multiplex PCR, yet TCRdb's version contains in-frame clones alone and is incomplete. The sample lists some 180,000 clones, about 47% occurring once. The specimen was CD8+ T cells sorted from blood, collected around week 53, from a patient treated with tofacitinib. All receptors derive from a human donor with alopecia areata. Each CDR3 is given with its conserved first and last residue. Fields, in order: CDR3 length, clone size, D gene, J gene, V gene, CDR3 DNA, CDR3 protein. A D gene is named only where the DNA matches it firmly. Clone size is not always given. Where it is, it says once, few, many or a class for expanded clones.

>14|.|.|TRBJ1-1|TRBV25-1
TGTGCCAGCAGGAGCCAACTTTTGAACACTGAAGCTTTCTTT
CASRSQLLNTEAFF
>14|.|.|TRBJ2-7|TRBV30
TGTGCCTGGAGCCCGAGGGACATCATCTACGAGCAGTACTTC
CAWSPRDIIYEQYF
>14|.|TRBD1|TRBJ1-5|TRBV6-5
TGTGCCAGCAGTGGGGGGACAGGGAATCAGCCCCAGCATTTT
CASSGGTGNQPQHF
>15|.|TRBD1|TRBJ2-2|TRBV5-6
TGTGCCAGCAGCCCCACGACAGGGGTCACCGGGGAGCTGTTTTTT
CASSPTTGVTGELFF
>13|few|TRBD1|TRBJ2-1|TRBV6-6
TGTGCCAGCAGTGAGACAGGGACCGATGAGCAGTTCTTC
CASSETGTDEQFF
>13|.|.|TRBJ2-1|TRBV6-5
TGTGCTAGCAGCGGTCTCAGGGGCCATGAGCAGTTCTTC
CASSGLRGHEQFF
>17|.|TRBD2|TRBJ2-3|TRBV4-3
TGCGCCAGCAGCCAGGAATTTAGCGGGGGACCGAGGGATACGCAGTATTTT
CASSQEFSGGPRDTQYF
>15|.|TRBD1|TRBJ2-2|TRBV30
TGTGCCTGGAGGGAGGGACAGGCCGACACCGGGGAGCTGTTTTTT
CAWREGQADTGELFF
>15|.|.|TRBJ2-6|TRBV13
TGTGCCAGCAGCTTAGTTGCGACTGGGGCCAACGTCCTGACTTTC
CASSLVATGANVLTF
>13|.|.|TRBJ1-5|TRBV13
TGTGCCAGCAGCTCGGGGGTGAATCAGCCCCAGCATTTT
CASSSGVNQPQHF
>13|.|TRBD1|TRBJ1-1|TRBV25-1
TGTGCCAGCGGGACAGGATCGAACACTGAAGCTTTCTTT
CASGTGSNTEAFF
>14|.|.|TRBJ1-5|TRBV6-5
TGTGCCAGCAGTATAGGGCAGGGCAATCAGCCCCAGCATTTT
CASSIGQGNQPQHF
>13|.|.|TRBJ1-2|TRBV7-9
TGTGCCAGCAGCTTCAGAGTGAACTATGGCTACACCTTC
CASSFRVNYGYTF
>16|.|TRBD1|TRBJ1-2|TRBV27
TGTGCCAGCAGCCACAACCGGGACAGGGGGCAGAATGGCTACACCTTC
CASSHNRDRGQNGYTF
>15|.|TRBD2|TRBJ2-5|TRBV6-6
TGTGCCAGCACCCCGGGGGAGGGTAGCCTACAGACCCAGTACTTC
CASTPGEGSLQTQYF
>15|.|.|TRBJ1-5|TRBV25-1
TGTGCCAGCAGTGAAATGGGGGCCGGCAATCAGCCCCAGCATTTT
CASSEMGAGNQPQHF
>16|few|.|TRBJ2-7|TRBV7-2
TGTGCCAGCAGCTTAGAGGTGGGGGCGCAGATGGAAGAGCAGTACTTC
CASSLEVGAQMEEQYF
>11|.|.|TRBJ2-1|TRBV12-5
TGTGCTAGTGGTTTGCGAGCAGAGCAGTTCTTC
CASGLRAEQFF
>15|few|.|TRBJ2-1|TRBV5-1
TGCGCCAGCAGCTTAGTATTAGCGCGGAGTAATGAGCAGTTCTTC
CASSLVLARSNEQFF
>12|few|TRBD1|TRBJ1-2|TRBV30
TGTGCCTGTAGACAGGGAAACTATGGCTACACCTTC
CACRQGNYGYTF
>14|.|.|TRBJ2-7|TRBV19
TGTGCCAGTAGTATTGAAGACCGGGCGACGGAGCAGTACTTC
CASSIEDRATEQYF
>13|few|.|TRBJ1-2|TRBV29-1
TGCAGCGTTGAGGGAACTTCAGGACAGGGCTACACCTTC
CSVEGTSGQGYTF
>14|few|.|TRBJ2-7|TRBV6-5
TGTGCCAGCAGCCCGGTCGGGATGGCCTACGAGCAGTACTTC
CASSPVGMAYEQYF
>16|.|TRBD2|TRBJ2-1|TRBV6-4
TGTGCCAGCAGTCCCTCCGGGGGGGGCCGGGTCGATGAGCAGTTCTTC
CASSPSGGGRVDEQFF
>15|.|.|TRBJ2-5|TRBV6-5
TGTGCCAGCAGTTCAACGGGCGGACAAGGAGAGACCCAGTACTTC
CASSSTGGQGETQYF
>15|few|.|TRBJ1-6|TRBV6-5
TGTGCCACCTCGGAATATGGGTCCTTCGGTGGTTCCCTCCACTTT
CATSEYGSFGGSLHF
>13|few|.|TRBJ2-1|TRBV7-8
TGTGCCAGCAGTCCCGGGCGGTACAATGAGCAGTTCTTC
CASSPGRYNEQFF
>13|once|.|TRBJ2-7|TRBV5-1
TGCGCCAGCAGCTTGGGACAGCACTACGAGCAGTACTTC
CASSLGQHYEQYF
>11|few|.|TRBJ2-7|TRBV29-1
TGCAGCGTTGTCGGGTCCTACGAGCAGTACTTC
CSVVGSYEQYF
>14|.|.|TRBJ2-7|TRBV4-1
TGCGCCAGCAGCCAGGAGGTCGACCCCTACGAGCAGTACTTC
CASSQEVDPYEQYF
>13|many|.|TRBJ2-7|TRBV19
TGTGCCAGTAGCCAGGCCCCCGCTTACGAGCAGTACTTC
CASSQAPAYEQYF
>13|.|TRBD1|TRBJ2-7|TRBV5-1
TGCGCCAGTATGGGACAGGGATTAGACGAGCAGTACTTC
CASMGQGLDEQYF
>13|few|.|TRBJ2-1|TRBV30
TGTGCCTGGAGCCCCAGCAGGTTGGGCGAGCAGTTCTTC
CAWSPSRLGEQFF
>15|.|TRBD1|TRBJ2-3|TRBV13
TGTGCCAGCAGTCCTACAGGGGTAGGGACAGATACGCAGTATTTT
CASSPTGVGTDTQYF
>13|.|.|TRBJ2-7|TRBV29-1
TGCAGCGTGGGGGGGCCAGGACTGTACGAGCAGTACTTC
CSVGGPGLYEQYF
>11|few|.|TRBJ2-7|TRBV29-1
TGCAGCGTTGAGGCCCAGGGCGAGCAGTACTTC
CSVEAQGEQYF
>10|.|.|TRBJ2-5|TRBV7-9
TGTGCCAGCAGCTTTGAGACCCAGTACTTC
CASSFETQYF
>13|.|.|TRBJ2-5|TRBV7-9
TGTGCCAGCAGCTTAGCGGGGGATGAGACCCAGTACTTC
CASSLAGDETQYF
>14|.|.|TRBJ2-2|TRBV4-3
TGCGCCAGCAGCCAAGATGAGTTTTCAGGGGAGCTGTTTTTT
CASSQDEFSGELFF
>13|.|TRBD1|TRBJ1-1|TRBV29-1
TGCAGCGTGGGACAGGGGGCGGGCACTGAAGCTTTCTTT
CSVGQGAGTEAFF
>14|.|.|TRBJ1-2|TRBV27
TGTGCCAGCAGTTTGTCTGGGGCTAACTATGGCTACACCTTC
CASSLSGANYGYTF
>15|.|.|TRBJ1-2|TRBV2
TGTGCCAGTATCCAGGGCACTACTACCGACTATGGCTACACCTTC
CASIQGTTTDYGYTF
>12|few|.|TRBJ2-3|TRBV27
TGTGCCAGCAGCCCAGGGGCAGATACGCAGTATTTT
CASSPGADTQYF
>15|few|.|TRBJ2-7|TRBV4-3
TGCGCCAGCAGCCAAGTGGGGACCGTCCCCTACGAGCAGTACTTC
CASSQVGTVPYEQYF
>14|.|TRBD2|TRBJ2-1|TRBV6-5
TGTGCCAGCCGACTAGCGGGATTCTACAATGAGCAGTTCTTC
CASRLAGFYNEQFF